The 19 T cell receptor beta chains listed next were all sequenced from one sample in a study of blood T cell repertoires in COVID-19. The table came from immunoSEQ multiplex PCR; TCRdb's copy has only in-frame clones and leaves some out. The table has roughly 38,000 clones, more than 85% seen once. Input material: peripheral blood. All receptors come from a man aged 50-59 years in a cohort sampled during active COVID-19.

The chain is built from TRBV6-5 and TRBJ1-5, with TRBD1 matching 9 bases. The ends lost 6 bases at V and 2 bases at J; junction bases unmatched: 5. The CDR3 is 15 amino acids. CDR1 is MNHEY and CDR2 is SVGAGI in the germline V gene. The CDR3 protein is CASRSRDRGNQPQHF. CDR3 in DNA: TGTGCCAGCAGATCCCGGGACAGGGGCAATCAGCCCCAGCATTTT.

In this sample, this clone turned up a few times. The gene calls are TRBV27 and TRBJ2-5, with D tentatively TRBD2 (6 bases). The CDR3 is 17 residues long. CDR1 and CDR2 (germline): MNHEY, SMNVEV (reference sequence). V was cut by 5 bases and J by 3 bases, with 22 bases left in between. The CDR3 DNA is TGTGCCAGCAGTCTGGACACCTTGAGGAGGGAGGAAGAGACCCAGTACTTC. Translating gives CASSLDTLRREEETQYF.

V and J are TRBV7-2 and TRBJ2-3, with D perhaps TRBD1 (6 bases). This CDR3 contains 15 residues. Germline values: CDR1 SGHTA, CDR2 FQGNSA. V was shortened by 4 bases and J by 3 bases, with 14 bases between the two germline ends. The CDR3, as DNA: TGTGCCAGCAGCTCACAGGGCCCAGGAACAGATACGCAGTATTTT. Protein sequence: CASSSQGPGTDTQYF.

This clone has more than one count but fewer than ten. The rearrangement joins TRBV21-1 to TRBJ2-3; TRBD1 is the table's D call and was not checked against the DNA. TRBV21-1 is a pseudogene segment. The CDR3 is made up of 16 amino acids. CDR3 protein: CASSPPGTDLTDTQYF. DNA of the CDR3: TGTGCCAGCAGCCCCCCGGGGACAGACCTCACAGATACGCAGTATTTT.

The chain carries TRBV14 and TRBJ2-7; D is unclear. Looked up from germline, CDR1 is SGHDN and CDR2 is FVKESK. Trimming cost V 4 bases and J 5 bases, with 6 bases left between them. The CDR3 has 11 residues. The CDR3 here is CASSLSDEQYF. CDR3 DNA: TGTGCCAGCAGCCTATCCGACGAGCAGTACTTC.

V and J are TRBV7-9 and TRBJ2-7, with 7 bases that match TRBD2. The CDR3 has 17 residues. Unmatched junction bases numbered 10, after V lost 2 bases and J lost 0 bases. Germline assignment: CDR1 SEHNR and CDR2 FQNEAQ (reference sequence). Here the CDR3 reads CASSLFDREERSYEQYF. CDR3 nucleotide sequence: TGTGCCAGCAGCTTATTCGACCGGGAGGAACGCTCCTACGAGCAGTACTTC. The entire variable domain, with the rest obtained from reference TRBV7-9 and TRBJ2-7, is as follows: DTGVSQNPRHKITKRGQNVTFRCDPISEHNRLYWYRQTLGQGPEFLTYFQNEAQLEKSRLLSDRFSAERPKGSFSTLEIQRTEQGDSAMYLCASSLFDREERSYEQYFGPGTRLTVT.

The CDR3 loop is CASRLLGSGSTDTQYF. DNA of the CDR3: TGTGCCAGCAGGTTACTAGGCTCGGGTAGCACAGATACGCAGTATTTT. The chain combines TRBV7-6 with TRBJ2-3, with a tentative D call TRBD2 (5 bases). This CDR3 contains 16 residues. The V gene's germline CDR1 is SGHVS and CDR2 FNYEAQ. V lost 6 bases to trimming and J lost 0 bases, with 16 bases between them.

The rearrangement links TRBV30 to TRBJ1-1, with 9 nucleotides matching TRBD1. Germline V gene lookup returns CDR1 GTSNPN and CDR2 SVGIG (reference sequence). V was pared by 1 base and J by 6 bases, with 6 bases of the junction left unmatched. CDR3 length equals 14 residues. CDR3 coding DNA: TGTGCCTGGAGTGAGGGGACAGGGCGGGCTGAAGCTTTCTTT. It translates to CAWSEGTGRAEAFF.

The chain uses TRBV5-1 and TRBJ2-5; weak D call: TRBD2 (5 bases). CDR1 is SGHRS, CDR2 YFSETQ, per germline. Trimming shortened V by 2 bases and J by 4 bases, and 12 bases separated the two germline ends. The CDR3 sequence is 14 residues long. DNA of the CDR3: TGCGCCAGCAGCTTAAAGGCTAGCAGAGAGACCCAGTACTTC. It specifies CASSLKASRETQYF.

This chain joins TRBV12-3 or TRBV12-4 and TRBJ2-2; a weak D match, TRBD2 (6 bases). V was pared by 3 bases and J by 7 bases, with 9 bases between. The CDR3 consists of 13 residues. The CDR3 loop is CASSFWGVGELFF. CDR3 coding DNA: TGTGCCAGCAGTTTTTGGGGGGTCGGGGAGCTGTTTTTT.

The chain uses TRBV7-8 and TRBJ2-5; 11 bases align to TRBD1. Trimming removed 4 bases from V and 5 bases from J; junction bases left unmatched: 9. The CDR3 has 16 amino acids. CDR1 SGHVS and CDR2 FQNEAQ come from the germline V gene. The CDR3 nucleotides read TGTGCCAGCAGCTGGTGGGCGGGGACAGGGGGGGAGACCCAGTACTTC. Translation gives CASSWWAGTGGETQYF. Filled out from reference TRBV7-8 and TRBJ2-5, the complete variable domain reads GAGVSQSPRYKVAKRGQDVALRCDPISGHVSLFWYQQALGQGPEFLTYFQNEAQLDKSGLPSDRFFAERPEGSVSTLKIQRTQQEDSAVYLCASSWWAGTGGETQYFGPGTRLLVL.

The V and J genes are TRBV5-4 and TRBJ2-3; D may be TRBD1 (6 bases). V was shortened by 4 bases and J by 0 bases, with 12 bases between the two germline ends. Per germline, CDR1 SGHNT and CDR2 YYREEE (reference sequence). The CDR3 runs 15 residues. This CDR3 reads CASSGGQSSTDTQYF. The CDR3 coding sequence is TGTGCCAGCAGCGGGGGCCAGTCTAGCACAGATACGCAGTATTTT.

This chain joins TRBV30 and TRBJ2-3; 7 nucleotides agree with TRBD2. The J segment lost 3 bases and the V segment lost 0 bases, leaving 3 bases of the junction unmatched. The CDR3 is 14 amino acids. The germline CDR1 and CDR2 sequences are GTSNPN and SVGIG (reference sequence). In nucleotides, the CDR3 is TGTGCCTGGAGTGTACCGGGGGGAACAGATACGCAGTATTTT. This translates into CAWSVPGGTDTQYF.

The CDR3 sequence is CASSVAGVSGGAWEETQYF. DNA of the CDR3: TGTGCCAGCAGCGTAGCTGGGGTTAGCGGGGGGGCCTGGGAAGAGACCCAGTACTTC. This chain joins TRBV9 and TRBJ2-5; TRBD2 matches 11 bases. V was clipped by 0 bases and J by 3 bases; unmatched bases: 13. The CDR3 spans 19 residues. Germline values: CDR1 SGDLS, CDR2 YYNGEE. The full variable domain, completed using reference TRBV9 and TRBJ2-5, is DSGVTQTPKHLITATGQRVTLRCSPRSGDLSVYWYQQSLDQGLQFLIQYYNGEERAKGNILERFSAQQFPDLHSELNLSSLELGDSALYFCASSVAGVSGGAWEETQYFGPGTRLLVL.

V and J are TRBV14 and TRBJ2-2; TRBD2 might be the D (7 bases). V lost 1 base and J lost 6, with 9 bases in between. CDR3 length: 14 residues. Looked up from germline, CDR1 is SGHDN and CDR2 is FVKESK. The CDR3 region has the DNA TGTGCCAGCAGCCAAGTGGGGGGGCCCGGGGAGCTGTTTTTT. Protein product: CASSQVGGPGELFF. The full variable domain, its missing parts supplied by reference TRBV14 and TRBJ2-2, is EAGVTQFPSHSVIEKGQTVTLRCDPISGHDNLYWYRRVMGKEIKFLLHFVKESKQDESGMPNNRFLAERTGGTYSTLKVQPAELEDSGVYFCASSQVGGPGELFFGEGSRLTVL.

This chain joins TRBV27 and TRBJ1-1; tentative D call: TRBD1 (5 bases). The CDR3 spans 14 residues. Germline V gene data show CDR1 as MNHEY and CDR2 as SMNVEV (reference sequence). The V gene lost 6 bases and the J gene lost 4 bases, with 15 bases spanning the gap. Written as DNA, the CDR3 is TGTGCCAGCAGCCTCGGGGGGGAGGGCACTGAAGCTTTCTTT. Its protein product is CASSLGGEGTEAFF.

The V and J genes are TRBV5-6 and TRBJ2-7, with 8 bases identical to TRBD2. V was clipped by 8 bases and J by 5 bases; unmatched bases: 15. The CDR3 is 15 amino acids. Germline V lookup: CDR1 SGHDT, CDR2 YYEEEE. The CDR3 spells CASVHHRGGRDEQYF. Here the CDR3 DNA reads TGTGCCAGTGTCCACCACCGGGGGGGACGGGACGAGCAGTACTTC.

This clone was counted a single time. The chain employs TRBV7-2 and TRBJ2-1, with TRBD2 identical over 14 bases. The CDR3 is 15 amino acids. V shed 5 bases, J shed 9 bases, and the junction held 6 bases outside the gene matches. Germline V CDR1 and CDR2: SGHTA, FQGNSA. The CDR3 reads CASSTTGTSGSEQFF. The CDR3, as DNA: TGTGCCAGCAGCACTACCGGGACTAGCGGGAGTGAGCAGTTCTTC.

The chain employs TRBV5-1 and TRBJ1-2; 8 nucleotides line up with TRBD1. Germline CDR1 reads SGHRS; CDR2 reads YFSETQ. The V gene end was trimmed by 5 bases and the J gene end by 8 bases; junction bases not matched to a gene: 14. CDR3 length equals 15 residues. Here the CDR3 reads CASSRGQGGGEGYTF. The CDR3 region has the DNA TGCGCCAGCAGTCGAGGACAGGGAGGGGGAGAAGGCTACACCTTC.